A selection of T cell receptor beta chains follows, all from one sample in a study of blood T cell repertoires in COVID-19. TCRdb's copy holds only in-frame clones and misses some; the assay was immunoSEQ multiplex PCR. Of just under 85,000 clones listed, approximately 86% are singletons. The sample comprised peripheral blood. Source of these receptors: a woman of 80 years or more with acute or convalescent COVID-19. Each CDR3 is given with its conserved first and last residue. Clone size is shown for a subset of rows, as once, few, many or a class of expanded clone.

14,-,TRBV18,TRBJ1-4,CASSPGTGHEKLFF
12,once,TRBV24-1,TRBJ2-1,CATSENNNEQFF
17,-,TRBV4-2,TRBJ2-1,CASSQDLASGRYNEQFF
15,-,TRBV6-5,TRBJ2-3,CASGGAALGTDTQYF
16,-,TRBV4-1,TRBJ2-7,CASSRTPGLAGDEQYF
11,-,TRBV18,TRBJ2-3,CASSPRDTQYF
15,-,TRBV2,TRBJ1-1,CASSEHGTANTEAFF
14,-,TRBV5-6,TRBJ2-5,CASSVGTVQETQYF
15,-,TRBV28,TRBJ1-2,CASSSGQGQNYGYTF
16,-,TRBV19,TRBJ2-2,CASSIVGTGATGELFF
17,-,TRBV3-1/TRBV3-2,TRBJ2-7,CASSQGGAGGFSYEQYF
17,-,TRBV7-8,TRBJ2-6,CASSLARGNSGANVLTF
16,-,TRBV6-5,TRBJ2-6,CASSYSAGVGANVLTF
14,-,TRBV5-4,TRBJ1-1,CASSLDRLNTEAFF
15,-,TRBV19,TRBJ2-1,CASRLAGKIYNEQFF
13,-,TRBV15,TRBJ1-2,CATSSGQGYGYTF
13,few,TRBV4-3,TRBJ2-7,CASSQDWGGAQYF
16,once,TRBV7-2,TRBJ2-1,CASSLVGLAAGSEQFF
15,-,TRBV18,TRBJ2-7,CASSPPTSGRNEQYF
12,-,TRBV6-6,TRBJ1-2,CASSYPGYGYTF
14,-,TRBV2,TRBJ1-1,CASSYTDSGAEAFF
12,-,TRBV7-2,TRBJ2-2,CASSPYTGELFF
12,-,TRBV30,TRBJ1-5,CAYSGEEQPQHF
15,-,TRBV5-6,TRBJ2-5,CASSLPGQGQETQYF
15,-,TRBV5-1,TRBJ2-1,CASSPSGSSYNEQFF
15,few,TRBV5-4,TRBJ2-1,CASSVDGQGYNEQFF
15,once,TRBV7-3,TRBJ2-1,CASSLGLGIHNEQFF
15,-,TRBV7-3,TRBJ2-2,CASSPRQRNTGELFF
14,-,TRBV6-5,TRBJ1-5,CASSSGQGNQPQHF
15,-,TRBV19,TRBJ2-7,CASSIGGASGYEQYF
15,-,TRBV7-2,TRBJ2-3,CASSSISTGSDTQYF
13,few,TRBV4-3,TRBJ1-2,CASSQDNRGGYTF
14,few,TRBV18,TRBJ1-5,CASSPDYSNQPQHF
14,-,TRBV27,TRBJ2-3,CASGRDRGGDTQYF
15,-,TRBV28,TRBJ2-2,CASGIQGGPAGELFF
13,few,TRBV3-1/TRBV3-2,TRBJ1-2,CASSQEGTRGYTF
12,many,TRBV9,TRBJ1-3,CASSVGDRAKYF
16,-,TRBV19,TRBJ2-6,CASSRTGDVGANVLTF
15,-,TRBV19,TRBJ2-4,CASSIREGAKNIQYF
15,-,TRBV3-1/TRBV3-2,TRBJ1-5,CASSQGTGDNQPQHF
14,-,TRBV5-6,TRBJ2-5,CASSLQGLGETQYF
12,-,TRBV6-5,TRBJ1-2,CASTGGFNGYTF
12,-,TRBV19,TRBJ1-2,CASSAQVYGYTF
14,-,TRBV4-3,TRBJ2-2,CASSRSSVTGELFF
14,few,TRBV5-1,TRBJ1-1,CASSLDRANTEAFF
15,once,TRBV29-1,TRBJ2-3,CSVVPAGGPTDTQYF
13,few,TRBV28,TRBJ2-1,CASRVPAANEQFF
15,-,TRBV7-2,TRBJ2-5,CASSLGDSGQETQYF
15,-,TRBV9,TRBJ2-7,CASSVEAGGPYEQYF
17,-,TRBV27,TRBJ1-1,CASSRFSRGGMNTEAFF
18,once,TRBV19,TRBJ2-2,CASSIGVVPGANTGELFF
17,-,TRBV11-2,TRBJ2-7,CASSYTSDTTQPYEQYF